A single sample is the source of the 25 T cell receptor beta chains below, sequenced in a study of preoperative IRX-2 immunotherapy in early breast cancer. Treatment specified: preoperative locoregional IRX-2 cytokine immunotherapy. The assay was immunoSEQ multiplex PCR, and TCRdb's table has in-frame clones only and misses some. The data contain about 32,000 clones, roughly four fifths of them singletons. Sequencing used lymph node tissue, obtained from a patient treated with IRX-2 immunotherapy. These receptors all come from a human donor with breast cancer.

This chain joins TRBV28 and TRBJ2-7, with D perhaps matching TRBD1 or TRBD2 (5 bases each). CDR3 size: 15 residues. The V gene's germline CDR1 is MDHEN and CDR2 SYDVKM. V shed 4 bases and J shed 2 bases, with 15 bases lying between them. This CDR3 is CASSSIEGLTYEQYF. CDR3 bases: TGTGCCAGCAGTTCTATTGAGGGGTTAACCTACGAGCAGTACTTC.

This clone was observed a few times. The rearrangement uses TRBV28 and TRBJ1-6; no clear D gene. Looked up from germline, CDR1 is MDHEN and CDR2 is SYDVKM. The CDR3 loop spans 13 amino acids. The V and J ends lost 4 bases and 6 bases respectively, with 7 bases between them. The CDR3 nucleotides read TGTGCCAGCAGTTCCCCCGGTAATTCACCCCTCCACTTT. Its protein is CASSSPGNSPLHF.

This CDR3 is CASSYGTSATSYNEQFF. The DNA of the CDR3 is TGTGCCAGCAGTTACGGGACTAGCGCGACATCCTACAATGAGCAGTTCTTC. V is TRBV6-8 and J is TRBJ2-1; TRBD2 matches at 10 bases. Unmatched junction bases numbered 5, after V lost 2 bases and J lost 1 base. The CDR3 has 17 residues. Per the germline V gene, CDR1 is MNHGY and CDR2 is SAAAGT.

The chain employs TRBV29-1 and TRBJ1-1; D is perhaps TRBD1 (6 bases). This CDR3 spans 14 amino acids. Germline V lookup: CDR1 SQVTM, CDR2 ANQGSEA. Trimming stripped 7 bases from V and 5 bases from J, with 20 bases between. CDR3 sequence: CSAKRGEWGTEAFF. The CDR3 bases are TGCAGCGCCAAAAGGGGGGAGTGGGGAACTGAAGCTTTCTTT.

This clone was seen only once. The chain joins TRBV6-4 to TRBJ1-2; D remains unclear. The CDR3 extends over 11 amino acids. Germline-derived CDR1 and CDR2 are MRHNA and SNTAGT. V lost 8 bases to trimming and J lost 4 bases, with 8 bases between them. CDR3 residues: CASGPAYGYTF. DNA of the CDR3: TGTGCCAGCGGGCCGGCCTATGGCTACACCTTC.

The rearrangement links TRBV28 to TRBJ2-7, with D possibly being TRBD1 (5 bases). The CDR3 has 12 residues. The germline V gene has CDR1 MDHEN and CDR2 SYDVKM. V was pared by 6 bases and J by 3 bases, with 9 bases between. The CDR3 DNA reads TGTGCCAGCAGGGGGCAGGTCTACGAGCAGTACTTC. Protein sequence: CASRGQVYEQYF.

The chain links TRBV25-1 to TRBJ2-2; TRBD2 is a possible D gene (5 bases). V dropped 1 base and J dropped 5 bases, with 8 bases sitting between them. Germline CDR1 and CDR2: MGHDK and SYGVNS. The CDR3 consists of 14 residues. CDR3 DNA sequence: TGTGCCAGCAGTGAATTCCGGGGAACCGGGGAGCTGTTTTTT. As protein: CASSEFRGTGELFF.

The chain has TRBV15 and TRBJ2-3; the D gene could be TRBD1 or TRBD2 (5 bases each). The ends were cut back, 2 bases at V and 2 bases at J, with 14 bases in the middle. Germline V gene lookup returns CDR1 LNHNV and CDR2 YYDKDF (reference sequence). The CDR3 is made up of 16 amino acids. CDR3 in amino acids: CATSRPGASPTDTQYF. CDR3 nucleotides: TGTGCCACCAGCAGACCCGGGGCCTCTCCCACAGATACGCAGTATTTT.

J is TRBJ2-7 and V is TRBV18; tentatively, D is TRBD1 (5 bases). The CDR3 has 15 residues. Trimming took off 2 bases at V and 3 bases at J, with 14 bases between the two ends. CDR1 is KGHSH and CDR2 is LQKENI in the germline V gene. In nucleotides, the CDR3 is TGTGCCAGCTCACCAAAGACAGTACTCCACTACGAGCAGTACTTC. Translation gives CASSPKTVLHYEQYF.

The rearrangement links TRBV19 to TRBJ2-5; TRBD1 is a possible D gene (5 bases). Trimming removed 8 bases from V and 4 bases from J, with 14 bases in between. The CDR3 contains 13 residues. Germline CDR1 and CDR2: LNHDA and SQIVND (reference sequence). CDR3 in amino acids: CASGPQGGETQYF. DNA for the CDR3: TGTGCCAGTGGACCCCAGGGTGGAGAGACCCAGTACTTC. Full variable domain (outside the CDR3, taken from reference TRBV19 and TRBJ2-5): DGGITQSPKYLFRKEGQNVTLSCEQNLNHDAMYWYRQDPGQGLRLIYYSQIVNDFQKGDIAEGYSVSREKKESFPLTVTSAQKNPTAFYLCASGPQGGETQYFGPGTRLLVL.

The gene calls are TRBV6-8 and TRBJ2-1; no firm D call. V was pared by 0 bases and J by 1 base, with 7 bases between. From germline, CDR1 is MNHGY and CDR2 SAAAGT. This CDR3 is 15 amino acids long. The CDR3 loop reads CASSYSEVSYNEQFF. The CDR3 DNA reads TGTGCCAGCAGTTACTCAGAAGTTTCCTACAATGAGCAGTTCTTC.

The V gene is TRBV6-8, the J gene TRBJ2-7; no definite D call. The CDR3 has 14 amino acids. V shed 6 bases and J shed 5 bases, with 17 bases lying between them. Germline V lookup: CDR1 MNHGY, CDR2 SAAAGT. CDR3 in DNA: TGTGCCAGCAGGGACCCCCCCGGCGTACACGAGCAGTACTTC. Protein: CASRDPPGVHEQYF.

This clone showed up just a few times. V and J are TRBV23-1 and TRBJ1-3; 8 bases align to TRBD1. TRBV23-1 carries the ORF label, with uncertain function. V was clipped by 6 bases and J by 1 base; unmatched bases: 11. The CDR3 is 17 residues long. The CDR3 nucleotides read TGCGCCAGCAGCTTGGACAGGGTTCAGGGGTCTGGAAACACCATATATTTT. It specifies CASSLDRVQGSGNTIYF.

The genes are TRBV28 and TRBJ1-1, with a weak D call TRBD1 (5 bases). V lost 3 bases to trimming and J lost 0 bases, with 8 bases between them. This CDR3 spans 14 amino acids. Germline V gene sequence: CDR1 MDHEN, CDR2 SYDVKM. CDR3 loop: CASSFAGMNTEAFF. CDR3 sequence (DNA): TGTGCCAGCAGTTTTGCAGGGATGAACACTGAAGCTTTCTTT.

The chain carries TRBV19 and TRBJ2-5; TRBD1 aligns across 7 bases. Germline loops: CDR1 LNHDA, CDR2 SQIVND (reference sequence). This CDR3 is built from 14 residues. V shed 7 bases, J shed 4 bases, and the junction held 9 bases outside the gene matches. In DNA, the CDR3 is TGTGCCAGTAACCCCACAGGGGCTTTAGAGACCCAGTACTTC. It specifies CASNPTGALETQYF.

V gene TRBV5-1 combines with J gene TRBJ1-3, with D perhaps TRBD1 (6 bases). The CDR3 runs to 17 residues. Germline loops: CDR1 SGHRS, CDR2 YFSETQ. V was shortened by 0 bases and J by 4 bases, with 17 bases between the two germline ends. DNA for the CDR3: TGCGCCAGCAGCTTGGAGGGGGGTAGACAGTCGGGAAACACCATATATTTT. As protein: CASSLEGGRQSGNTIYF.

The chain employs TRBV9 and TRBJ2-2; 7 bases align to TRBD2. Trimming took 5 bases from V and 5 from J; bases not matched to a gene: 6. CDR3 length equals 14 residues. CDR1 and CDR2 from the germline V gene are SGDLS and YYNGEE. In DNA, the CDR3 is TGTGCCAGCAGACCGGGACTAAGGACCGGGGAGCTGTTTTTT. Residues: CASRPGLRTGELFF.

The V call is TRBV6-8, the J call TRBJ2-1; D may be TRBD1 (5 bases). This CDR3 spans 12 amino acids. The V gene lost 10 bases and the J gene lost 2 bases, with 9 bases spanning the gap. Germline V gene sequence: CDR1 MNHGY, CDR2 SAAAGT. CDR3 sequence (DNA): TGTGCCACCAAGACAGCCTACAATGAGCAGTTCTTC. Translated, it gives CATKTAYNEQFF.

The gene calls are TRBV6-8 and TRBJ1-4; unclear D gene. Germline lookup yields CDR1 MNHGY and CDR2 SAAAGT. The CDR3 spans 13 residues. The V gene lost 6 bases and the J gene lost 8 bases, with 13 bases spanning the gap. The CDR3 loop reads CASSPRVDEKLFF. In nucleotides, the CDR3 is TGTGCCAGCAGCCCCAGAGTGGACGAAAAACTGTTTTTT.

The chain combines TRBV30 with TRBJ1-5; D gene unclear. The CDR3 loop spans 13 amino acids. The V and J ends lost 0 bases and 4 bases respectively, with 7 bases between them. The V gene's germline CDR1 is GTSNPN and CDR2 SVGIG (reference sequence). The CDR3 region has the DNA TGTGCCTGGAGTGTCGGGGTAAATCAGCCCCAGCATTTT. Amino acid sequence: CAWSVGVNQPQHF.

CDR3 in DNA: TGTGCCAGCTCACCGACCACCTGGCAGGGGGGCTACGAGCAGTACTTC. Its protein is CASSPTTWQGGYEQYF. The chain joins TRBV18 to TRBJ2-7; a weak D match, TRBD1 (7 bases). Germline CDR1 KGHSH, CDR2 LQKENI. The CDR3 is made up of 16 amino acids. Trimming removed 3 bases at V and 3 bases at J, with 18 bases between.

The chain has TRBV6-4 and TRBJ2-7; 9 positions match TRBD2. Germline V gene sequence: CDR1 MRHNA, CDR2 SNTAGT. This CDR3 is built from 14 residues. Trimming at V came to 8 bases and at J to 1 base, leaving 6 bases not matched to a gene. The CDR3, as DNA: TGTGCCAGCGGTAGCGGGAGACCTTCCTACGAGCAGTACTTC. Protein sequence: CASGSGRPSYEQYF.

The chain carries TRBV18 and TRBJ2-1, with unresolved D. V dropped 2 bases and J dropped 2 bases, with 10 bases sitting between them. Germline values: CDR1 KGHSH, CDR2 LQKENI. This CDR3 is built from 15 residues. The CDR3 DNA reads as TGTGCCAGCTCACCAGGGCTTCGCACCTACAATGAGCAGTTCTTC. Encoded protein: CASSPGLRTYNEQFF.

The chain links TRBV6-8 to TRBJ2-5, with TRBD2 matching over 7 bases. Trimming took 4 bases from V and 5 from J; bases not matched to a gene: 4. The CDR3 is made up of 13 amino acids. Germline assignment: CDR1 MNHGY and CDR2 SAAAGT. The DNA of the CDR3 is TGTGCCAGCAGTTTTGCGGGAGCCGAGACCCAGTACTTC. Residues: CASSFAGAETQYF.

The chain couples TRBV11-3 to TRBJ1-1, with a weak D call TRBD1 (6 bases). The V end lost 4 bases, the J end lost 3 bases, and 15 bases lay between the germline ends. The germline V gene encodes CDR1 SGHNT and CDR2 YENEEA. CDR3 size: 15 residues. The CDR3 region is CASSSNREGYTEAFF. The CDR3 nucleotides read TGTGCCAGCAGCTCTAACAGGGAAGGGTACACTGAAGCTTTCTTT.